This entry concerns a single T cell receptor beta chain. Its antigen has not been determined. Base qualities are missing; no much larger clone stands one base away. The data were obtained in a study of blood T cell repertoires in COVID-19 (dated by TCRdb to the early 2020s). For context, the study as a whole: Samples from collaborators originated in the United States, Italy and Spain and spanned both the acute and convalescent phases of COVID-19. The material from the prospective study consisted of cDNA or gDNA derived from T cells, B-cell-depleted T cells, or PBMCs. Deeply sampled blood TCRbeta repertoires from subjects exposed to, actively infected with, or recovered from COVID-19 were included in the dataset. The repertoires were made available in a free public database intended to serve as a resource for research on the immune response to SARS-CoV-2. The samples were drawn from two sources: the first 160 participants of the ongoing ImmuneRACE study, and over 1,000 subjects contributed by 6 global collaborators. Sample metadata almost always included a de-identified subject ID, COVID-19 status, age in years and sex. Where available, HLA class I and class II types were obtained from metadata supplied by the sample provider rather than from assay-based typing. Overall results and qualifications from the work: The amount of clinical and demographic metadata varied by source and participant and was provided uncurated.

CDR1 and CDR2, looked up from the germline V gene, are SGHRS and YFSETQ. Trimming at the junction amounts to 0 bases on V and 3 bases on J, and the germline ends lie 7 bases apart. Its CDR3 holds 14 amino acids, cysteine through phenylalanine. The only DNA kept is the CDR3, 42 bases in frame from the first base. The immunoSEQ Assay, a bias-controlled multiplex PCR, was used to amplify TCRbeta CDR3 regions from genomic DNA. Per the original workflow: Within the assay, amplification of reference gene primers was used to estimate how many nucleated cells each sample contained. Sequence reads were collapsed and filtered to measure the absolute abundance of every unique TCRbeta CDR3 rearrangement. Productive Simpson clonality was computed per sample as the square root of Simpson's diversity index over productive rearrangements. TCRdb took over this immuneACCESS table, retaining in-frame rearrangements with V and J assigned. Such tables are incomplete; in checked studies, under half of the missing clones stem from an unresolved V gene, and the remainder is unexplained. The V and J calls and clone size were taken over from that table, and D and trimming were inferred from the DNA. In this sample the table shows around 210,000 clones, roughly 85% of which occur a single time. 5% to 6.5% of the sample is held by the ten biggest clonotypes.

In Seattle, one collaborating source enrolled patients while the infection was active and tracked those patients longitudinally over the course of disease. Collaborating institutions collected whole blood in K2EDTA tubes following their own protocols. For TCRbeta analysis, collaborators shipped samples in one of three forms: frozen whole blood, isolated PBMCs, or DNA extracted from either of those sample types. The specimen sequenced was peripheral blood. The receptor chain draws on TRBV5-1 and TRBJ1-3, with TRBD1 as a weak D call on 6 bases. This receptor was identified in a man in his fifties with COVID-19, enrolled during active disease. The nucleotide sequence reads as follows: TGCGCCAGCAGCTTGGGGGGGCTTGGAAACACCATATATTTT. This encodes CASSLGGLGNTIYF.